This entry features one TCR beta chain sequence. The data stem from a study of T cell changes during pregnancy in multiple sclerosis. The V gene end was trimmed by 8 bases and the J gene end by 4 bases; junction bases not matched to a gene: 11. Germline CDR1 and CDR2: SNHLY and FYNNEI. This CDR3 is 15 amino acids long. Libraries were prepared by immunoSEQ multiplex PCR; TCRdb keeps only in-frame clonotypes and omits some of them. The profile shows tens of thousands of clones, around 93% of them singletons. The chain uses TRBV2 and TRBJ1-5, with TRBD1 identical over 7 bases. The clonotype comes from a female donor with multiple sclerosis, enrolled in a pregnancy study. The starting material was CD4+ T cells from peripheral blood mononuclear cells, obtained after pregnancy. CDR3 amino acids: CASGAGGQPNQPQHF. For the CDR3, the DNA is TGTGCCAGCGGCGCGGGGGGACAGCCTAATCAGCCCCAGCATTTT.